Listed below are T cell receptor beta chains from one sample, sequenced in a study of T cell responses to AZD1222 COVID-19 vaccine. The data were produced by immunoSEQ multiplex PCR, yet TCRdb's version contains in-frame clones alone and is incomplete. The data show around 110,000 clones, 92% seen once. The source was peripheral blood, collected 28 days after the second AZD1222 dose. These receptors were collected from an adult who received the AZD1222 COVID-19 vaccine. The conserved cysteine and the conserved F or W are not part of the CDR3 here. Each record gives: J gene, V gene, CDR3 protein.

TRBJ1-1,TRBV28,ASSYRGNTEAF
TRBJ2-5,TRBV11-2,ASSLEGPWETQY
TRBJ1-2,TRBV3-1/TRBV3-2,ASSPTLNYGYT
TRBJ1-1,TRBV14,ASSQGLWGTEAF
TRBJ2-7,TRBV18,ASSPRGSAHEQY
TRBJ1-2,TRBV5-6,ASSLVPESYGYT
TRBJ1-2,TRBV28,ARETGQGDGYT
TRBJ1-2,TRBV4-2,ASSQELLRGGYT
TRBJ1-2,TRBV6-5,ASIFAGTDNGYT
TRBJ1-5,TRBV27,ASSLLPFNQPQH
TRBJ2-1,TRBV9,ASGGEQF
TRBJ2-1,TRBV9,ASSQVGSSNEQF
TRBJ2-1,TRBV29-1,SVSSGEGGEQF
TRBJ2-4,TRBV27,ASSLSSGEGKNIQY
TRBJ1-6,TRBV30,AWSVGRGFNSPLH
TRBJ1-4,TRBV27,ASRTPGQGNEKLF
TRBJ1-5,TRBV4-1,ASSSIGTGAQPQH
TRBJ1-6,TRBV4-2,ASSQVGSDSPLH
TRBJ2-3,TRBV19,ATGGRGTDTQY
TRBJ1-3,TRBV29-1,SAERPGNTIY
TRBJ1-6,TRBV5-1,ASDPGTGDGSPLH
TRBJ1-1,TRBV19,ASSRWTEAF
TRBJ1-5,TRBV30,AWSVKGNQPQH
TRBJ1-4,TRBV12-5,ASGGTGNEKLF
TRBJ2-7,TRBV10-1,ASSDRGRAGEQY
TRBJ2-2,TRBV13,ASSQGVLDTGELF
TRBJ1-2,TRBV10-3,AMGAEANYGYT
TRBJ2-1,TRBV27,ASSLSERNEQF
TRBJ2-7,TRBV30,AWSEVLAVDEQY
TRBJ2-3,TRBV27,ASSPRGATDTQY
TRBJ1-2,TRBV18,ASSPRRGQGHYGYT
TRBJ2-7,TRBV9,ASSLASGPYEQY
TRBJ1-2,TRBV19,ASSIGRQSGGYT
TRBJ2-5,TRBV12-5,ASGYREETQY
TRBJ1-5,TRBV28,ATKHRVVTLGVNSNQPQH
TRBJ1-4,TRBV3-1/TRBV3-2,ASSPRLVGEKLF
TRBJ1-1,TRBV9,ASSSPQGSGTEAF
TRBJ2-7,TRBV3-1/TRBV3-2,ASSRQGDLYEQY
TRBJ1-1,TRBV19,ASSTYEGVDREAF
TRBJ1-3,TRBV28,ASSLIGGTEENTIY
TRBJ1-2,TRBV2,ASSEGDYGYT